The 17 T cell receptor beta chains in this list originate from one sample, sequenced in a study of blood T cell repertoires in COVID-19. Profiled with immunoSEQ multiplex PCR; TCRdb holds only in-frame clones, not every one. The table has tens of thousands of clones, 89% seen once. Material: peripheral blood. The origin of the receptors is a man between 60 and 70 years old with COVID-19, enrolled during active disease.

The chain employs TRBV6-5 and TRBJ2-4, with D perhaps matching TRBD2 (6 bases). Trimming shortened V by 4 bases and J by 1 base, and 8 bases separated the two germline ends. The germline V gene has CDR1 MNHEY and CDR2 SVGAGI. There are 14 residues in the CDR3. The DNA for the CDR3 is TGTGCCAGCAGTTCCGCGGGGGCCAAAAACATTCAGTACTTC. Translated, it gives CASSSAGAKNIQYF.

This chain connects TRBV4-1 to TRBJ2-1, with 9 nucleotides matching TRBD2. Germline trimming cut 0 bases from V and 8 bases from J; bases unmatched to any gene: 11. Germline loops: CDR1 MGHRA, CDR2 YSYEKL. The CDR3 runs to 17 residues. The CDR3 region is CASSQEGGRVGIDEQFF. The DNA for the CDR3 is TGCGCCAGCAGCCAAGAAGGCGGGAGGGTGGGTATAGATGAGCAGTTCTTC.

To note about this clone: Other DNA sequences in this sample translate to the same CDR3. The chain has TRBV6-5 and TRBJ1-2; 9 bases map to TRBD1. Germline trimming cut 3 bases from V and 2 bases from J; bases unmatched to any gene: 4. CDR3 length: 15 amino acids. Germline loops: CDR1 MNHEY, CDR2 SVGAGI. CDR3 bases: TGTGCCAGCAGTTATGGGGACAGGGCGAACTATGGCTACACCTTC. This codes for CASSYGDRANYGYTF.

The CDR3 spells CASSRGGNTIYF. The CDR3 coding sequence is TGCGCCAGCAGCCGGGGAGGAAACACCATATATTTT. The genes are TRBV5-1 and TRBJ1-3, with D unclear. The germline gives CDR1 SGHRS, CDR2 YFSETQ. The ends were cut back, 4 bases at V and 4 bases at J, with 6 bases in the middle. This CDR3 has 12 amino acids.

The V call is TRBV7-3, the J call TRBJ1-1; TRBD1 might be the D (6 bases). The CDR3 has 15 residues. Germline CDR1 and CDR2: SGHTA and FQGTGA. V was clipped by 5 bases and J by 1 base, with 14 bases between them. In DNA form, the CDR3 reads TGTGCCAGCAGCCTAGGACAGCGTTCGAACACTGAAGCTTTCTTT. Encoded protein: CASSLGQRSNTEAFF.

V and J are TRBV9 and TRBJ2-7; 8 nucleotides align to TRBD2. Germline CDR1 reads SGDLS; CDR2 reads YYNGEE. This CDR3 has 17 amino acids. The V gene end was trimmed by 2 bases and the J gene end by 3 bases; junction bases not matched to a gene: 13. The CDR3 region is CASSVHPTSGSDYEQYF. CDR3 nucleotides: TGTGCCAGCAGCGTCCACCCCACTAGCGGCTCTGACTACGAGCAGTACTTC.

The DNA of the CDR3 is TGCAGCGTTGATAGTGGGACAGGGGGCAACGAGCAGTACTTC. It yields the protein CSVDSGTGGNEQYF. The chain employs TRBV29-1 and TRBJ2-7, with 12 nucleotides matching TRBD1. With V trimmed by 3 bases and J by 5 bases, 5 bases remained unmatched. Germline CDR1 SQVTM, CDR2 ANQGSEA. CDR3 length: 14 residues.

This clone was recorded a few times. The chain carries TRBV6-2 or TRBV6-3 and TRBJ2-7; TRBD1 matches 8 bases. V dropped 5 bases and J dropped 3; count of bases not matched to a gene: 9. CDR3 length: 15 residues. Germline loops: CDR1 MNHEY, CDR2 SVGEGT. For the CDR3, the DNA is TGTGCCAGCAGTGTGGACAGGGCCTCTTTCTACGAGCAGTACTTC. It yields the protein CASSVDRASFYEQYF.

The V gene is TRBV3-1 (or the pseudogene TRBV3-2), the J gene TRBJ2-1; 10 bases fit TRBD1. CDR3 length equals 16 residues. The V gene end was trimmed by 5 bases and the J gene end by 6 bases; junction bases not matched to a gene: 10. Germline V gene lookup returns CDR1 LGHDT and CDR2 YNNKEL (reference sequence). In DNA, the CDR3 is TGTGCCAGCAGCTTCCTCCGGGACAGGGGCTCCAATGAGCAGTTCTTC. Protein product: CASSFLRDRGSNEQFF.

The chain couples TRBV4-3 to TRBJ1-6, with D possibly being TRBD1 (6 bases). Trimming removed 0 bases at V and 1 base at J, with 7 bases between. The CDR3 is 16 amino acids. The germline CDR1 and CDR2 sequences are LGHNA and YSLEER. This CDR3 is CASSQEGGSYNSPLHF. Here the CDR3 DNA reads TGCGCCAGCAGCCAAGAAGGGGGATCCTATAATTCACCCCTCCACTTT.

V gene TRBV5-1 combines with J gene TRBJ2-3; 7 bases match TRBD2. Per the germline V gene, CDR1 is SGHRS and CDR2 is YFSETQ. The CDR3 spans 14 residues. V trimming: 4 bases; J trimming: 3 bases; junction bases outside the gene matches: 5. The chain's CDR3 is CASSRGEGTDTQYF. For the CDR3, the DNA is TGCGCCAGCAGCAGAGGGGAGGGGACAGATACGCAGTATTTT.

The chain joins TRBV5-1 to TRBJ1-6, with a weak D call TRBD1 (5 bases). The V gene's germline CDR1 is SGHRS and CDR2 YFSETQ. V dropped 4 bases and J dropped 10 bases, with 18 bases sitting between them. The CDR3 has 15 amino acids. The CDR3 nucleotides read TGCGCCAGCAGCCCGGACAAGCCTACTGGGTCACCCCTCCACTTT. Protein: CASSPDKPTGSPLHF.

The chain couples TRBV2 to TRBJ2-7; weak D call: TRBD1 (6 bases). The germline V gene encodes CDR1 SNHLY and CDR2 FYNNEI. This CDR3 has 12 amino acids. CDR3: CGGQRDPYEQYF. The CDR3 nucleotides read TGTGGGGGGCAAAGGGACCCCTACGAGCAGTACTTC.

Only one count was recorded for this clone. The DNA for the CDR3 is TGTGCCAGCAGTCCACTACAGGGTAGGCACACTGAAGCTTTCTTT. Translated: CASSPLQGRHTEAFF. The J gene is TRBJ1-1, the V gene TRBV25-1; TRBD1 might be the D (6 bases). The CDR3 runs to 15 residues. Trimming left V 5 bases short and J 3 bases short, with 16 bases between. Germline CDR1 is MGHDK and CDR2 is SYGVNS.

The rearrangement joins TRBV2 to TRBJ2-3, with D uncertain. V was trimmed by 6 bases and J by 2 bases, leaving 12 bases between them. The CDR3 runs to 14 residues. CDR1 and CDR2 from the germline V gene are SNHLY and FYNNEI. DNA for the CDR3: TGTGCCAGCAGAAGTGACACCTACACAGATACGCAGTATTTT. As protein: CASRSDTYTDTQYF. The complete variable domain, with remaining parts taken from reference TRBV2 and TRBJ2-3, reads EPEVTQTPSHQVTQMGQEVILRCVPISNHLYFYWYRQILGQKVEFLVSFYNNEISEKSEIFDDQFSVERPDGSNFTLKIRSTKLEDSAMYFCASRSDTYTDTQYFGPGTRLTVL.

The chain links TRBV30 to TRBJ2-7; 9 bases are a match to TRBD1. Looked up from germline, CDR1 is GTSNPN and CDR2 is SVGIG (reference sequence). V was clipped by 4 bases and J by 0 bases; unmatched bases: 10. The CDR3 spans 16 residues. The CDR3 loop reads CAWTRGRTGDSYEQYF. The CDR3 nucleotides are TGTGCCTGGACCCGAGGGAGGACAGGGGACTCCTACGAGCAGTACTTC.

The chain combines TRBV5-1 with TRBJ2-7, with 7 bases aligning to TRBD2. The germline CDR1 and CDR2 sequences are SGHRS and YFSETQ. V gave up 4 bases and J gave up 7 bases; unmatched junction bases: 8. This CDR3 comprises 13 residues. The CDR3 protein is CASSTGQAGEQYF. DNA for the CDR3: TGCGCCAGCAGCACCGGCCAAGCGGGGGAGCAGTACTTC.